This T cell receptor (beta chain) was observed in a study of blood T cell repertoires in COVID-19. Measured with immunoSEQ multiplex PCR; TCRdb has only the in-frame clones, and not every one. This table holds 100,000 to 150,000 clones, 80% to 90% found once. A Seattle source enrolled patients during active infection and followed them longitudinally. In germline, CDR1 is MDHEN, CDR2 SYDVKM. The CDR3 has 12 residues. Between the trimmed V and J ends, which lost 6 bases and 8 bases, there was a span of 13 bases. Sequenced input: peripheral blood. The rearrangement links TRBV28 to TRBJ1-2; D ambiguous. This receptor was obtained from a man in his 60s with COVID-19, enrolled during active disease. CDR3: CASSPPVRGYTF. CDR3 DNA sequence: TGTGCCAGCAGCCCGCCCGTTAGAGGCTACACCTTC.